This T cell receptor (beta chain) was identified during a study of shared clonotypes between healthy human individuals. Method: immunoSEQ multiplex PCR; TCRdb's copy keeps in-frame clones and lacks some. Of approximately 480,000 clones in the sample, 60% to 80% were seen once. General observations from the study: Blood alone was sampled, and tissue repertoires likely differ.

Comments on this clone: Antigen specificity is unknown.

Germline V gene lookup returns CDR1 MNHNS and CDR2 SASEGT. V was trimmed by 4 bases and J by 0 bases, leaving 10 bases between them. This CDR3 comprises 16 residues. The TCR sequence derives from a woman aged 40 to 49 in good health. Some clones in this sample may be carry-over from other donors' samples. Material for sequencing was PBMCs. This chain connects TRBV6-1 to TRBJ2-6, with a possible D match to TRBD1 (5 bases). In DNA form, the CDR3 reads TGTGCCAGCAGTGTGGGGCGGACCTCTGGGGCCAACGTCCTGACTTTC. It translates to CASSVGRTSGANVLTF.